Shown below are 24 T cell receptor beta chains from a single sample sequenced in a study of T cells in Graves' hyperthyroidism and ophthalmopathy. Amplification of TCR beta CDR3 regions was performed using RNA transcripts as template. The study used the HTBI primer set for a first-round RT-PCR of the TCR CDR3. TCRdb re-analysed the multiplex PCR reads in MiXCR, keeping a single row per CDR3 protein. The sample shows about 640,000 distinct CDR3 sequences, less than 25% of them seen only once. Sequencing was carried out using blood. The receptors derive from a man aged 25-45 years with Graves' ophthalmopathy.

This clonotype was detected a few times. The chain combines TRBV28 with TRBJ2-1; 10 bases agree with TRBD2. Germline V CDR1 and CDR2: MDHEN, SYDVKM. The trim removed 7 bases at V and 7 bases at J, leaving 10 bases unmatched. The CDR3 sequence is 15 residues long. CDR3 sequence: CASKLGTSVNNEQFF. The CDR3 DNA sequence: TGTGCCAGCAAACTCGGGACTAGCGTGAATAATGAGCAGTTCTTC.

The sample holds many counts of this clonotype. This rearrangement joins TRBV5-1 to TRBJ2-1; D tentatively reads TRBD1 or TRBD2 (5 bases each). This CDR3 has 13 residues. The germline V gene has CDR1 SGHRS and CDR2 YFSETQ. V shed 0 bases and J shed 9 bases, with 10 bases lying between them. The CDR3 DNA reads TGCGCCAGCAGCTTGGCCATCGGGACTGAGCAGTTCTTC. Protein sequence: CASSLAIGTEQFF.

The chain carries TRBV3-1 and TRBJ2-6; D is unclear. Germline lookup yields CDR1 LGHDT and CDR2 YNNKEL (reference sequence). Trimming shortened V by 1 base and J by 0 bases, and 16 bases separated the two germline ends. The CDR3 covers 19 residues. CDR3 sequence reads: CASSQVIYLADSGANVLTF. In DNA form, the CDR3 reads TGTGCCAGCAGCCAAGTGATTTATTTAGCAGACTCTGGGGCCAACGTCCTGACTTTC.

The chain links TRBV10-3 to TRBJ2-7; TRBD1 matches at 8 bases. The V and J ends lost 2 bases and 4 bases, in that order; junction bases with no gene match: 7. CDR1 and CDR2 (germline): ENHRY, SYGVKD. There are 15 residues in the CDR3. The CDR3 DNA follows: TGTGCCATCAGTGAGAGGACAGGGAAACCTTACGAGCAGTACTTC. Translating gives CAISERTGKPYEQYF.

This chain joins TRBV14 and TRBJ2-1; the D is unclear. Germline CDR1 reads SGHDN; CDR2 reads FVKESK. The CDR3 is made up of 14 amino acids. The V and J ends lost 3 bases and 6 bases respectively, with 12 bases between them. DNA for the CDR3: TGTGCCAGCAGCCACCCTCCGTCTGGCAATGAGCAGTTCTTC. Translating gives CASSHPPSGNEQFF.

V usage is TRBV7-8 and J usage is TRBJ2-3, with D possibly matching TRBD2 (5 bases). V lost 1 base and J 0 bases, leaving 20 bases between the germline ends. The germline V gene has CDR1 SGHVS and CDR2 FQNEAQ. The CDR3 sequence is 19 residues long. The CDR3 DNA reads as TGTGCCAGCAGCTTAGGCGGGTTATTAGCAGAAGCTAGCACAGATACGCAGTATTTT. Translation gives CASSLGGLLAEASTDTQYF.

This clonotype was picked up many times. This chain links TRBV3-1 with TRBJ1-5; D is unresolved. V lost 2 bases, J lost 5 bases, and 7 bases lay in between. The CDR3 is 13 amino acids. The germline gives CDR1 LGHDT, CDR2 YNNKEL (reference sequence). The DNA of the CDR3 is TGTGCCAGCAGCCAATATCGGGATCAGCCCCAGCATTTT. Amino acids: CASSQYRDQPQHF.

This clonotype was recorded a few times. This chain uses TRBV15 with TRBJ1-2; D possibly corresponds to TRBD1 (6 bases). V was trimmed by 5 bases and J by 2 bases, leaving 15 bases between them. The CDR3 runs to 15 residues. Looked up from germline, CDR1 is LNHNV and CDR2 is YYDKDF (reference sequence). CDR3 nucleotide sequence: TGTGCCACCAGCGGTCAGGGGACCCCGAACTATGGCTACACCTTC. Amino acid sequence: CATSGQGTPNYGYTF.

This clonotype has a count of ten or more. The CDR3 coding sequence is TGTGCCAGCTCGACCGGGACAGGGGGTTACGAGCAGTACTTC. This encodes CASSTGTGGYEQYF. The chain employs TRBV18 and TRBJ2-7; 11 bases are a match to TRBD1. The trim removed 6 bases at V and 4 bases at J, leaving 5 bases unmatched. The CDR3 runs to 14 residues. CDR1 is KGHSH and CDR2 is LQKENI in the germline V gene.

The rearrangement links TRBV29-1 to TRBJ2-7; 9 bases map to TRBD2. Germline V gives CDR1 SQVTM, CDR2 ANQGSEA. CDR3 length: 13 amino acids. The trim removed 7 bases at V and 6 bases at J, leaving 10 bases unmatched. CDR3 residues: CSGHSGRGSEQYF. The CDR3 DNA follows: TGCAGCGGGCATAGCGGGAGAGGGAGCGAGCAGTACTTC.

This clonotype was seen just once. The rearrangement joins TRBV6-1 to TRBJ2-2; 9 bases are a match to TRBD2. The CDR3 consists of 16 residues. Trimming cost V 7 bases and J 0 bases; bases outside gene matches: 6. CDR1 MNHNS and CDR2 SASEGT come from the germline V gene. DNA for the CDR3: TGTGCCAGCAATCCGCTAGCGGGGCCGAACACCGGGGAGCTGTTTTTT. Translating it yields CASNPLAGPNTGELFF.

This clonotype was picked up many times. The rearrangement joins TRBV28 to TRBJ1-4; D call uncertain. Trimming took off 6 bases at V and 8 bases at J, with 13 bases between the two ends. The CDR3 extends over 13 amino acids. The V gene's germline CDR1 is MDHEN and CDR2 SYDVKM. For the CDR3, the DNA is TGTGCCAGCAGAGAACAGCTGGGAGAAAAACTGTTTTTT. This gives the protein CASREQLGEKLFF.

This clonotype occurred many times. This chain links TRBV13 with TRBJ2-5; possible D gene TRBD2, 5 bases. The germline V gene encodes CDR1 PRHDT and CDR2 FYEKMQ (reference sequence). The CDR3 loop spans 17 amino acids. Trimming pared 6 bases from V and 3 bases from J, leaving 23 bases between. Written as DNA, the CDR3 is TGTGCCAGCAGTGGAGACAACGGCGCCTCCGGGGAAGAGACCCAGTACTTC. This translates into CASSGDNGASGEETQYF.

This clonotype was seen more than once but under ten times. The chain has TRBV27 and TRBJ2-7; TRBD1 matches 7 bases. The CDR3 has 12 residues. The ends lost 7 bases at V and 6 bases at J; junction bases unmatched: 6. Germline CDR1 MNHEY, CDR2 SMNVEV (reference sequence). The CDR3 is CASMTGLREQYF. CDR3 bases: TGTGCCAGCATGACAGGGTTGCGCGAGCAGTACTTC.

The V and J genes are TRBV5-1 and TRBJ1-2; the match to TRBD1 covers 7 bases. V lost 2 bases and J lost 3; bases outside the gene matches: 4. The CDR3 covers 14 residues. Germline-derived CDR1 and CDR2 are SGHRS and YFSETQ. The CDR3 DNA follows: TGCGCCAGCAGCTTTACCGACAGGGACTATGGCTACACCTTC. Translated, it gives CASSFTDRDYGYTF.

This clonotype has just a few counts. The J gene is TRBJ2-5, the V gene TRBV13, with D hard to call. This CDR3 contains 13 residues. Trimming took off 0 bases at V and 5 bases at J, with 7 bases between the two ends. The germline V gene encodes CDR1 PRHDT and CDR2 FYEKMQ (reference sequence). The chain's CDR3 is CASSLGRWETQYF. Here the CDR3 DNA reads TGTGCCAGCAGCTTAGGCCGGTGGGAGACCCAGTACTTC.

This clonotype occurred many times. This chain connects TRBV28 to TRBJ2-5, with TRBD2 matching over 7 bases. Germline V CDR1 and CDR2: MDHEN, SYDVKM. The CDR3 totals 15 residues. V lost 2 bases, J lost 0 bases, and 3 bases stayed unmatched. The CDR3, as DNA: TGTGCCAGCAGTTTAGCGGGGGTCGACCAAGAGACCCAGTACTTC. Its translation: CASSLAGVDQETQYF.

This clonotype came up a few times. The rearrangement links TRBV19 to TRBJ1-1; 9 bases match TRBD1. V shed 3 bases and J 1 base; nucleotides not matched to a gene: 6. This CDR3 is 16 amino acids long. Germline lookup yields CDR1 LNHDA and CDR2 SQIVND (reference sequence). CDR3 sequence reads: CASSMGTGWENTEAFF. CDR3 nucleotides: TGTGCCAGTAGTATGGGGACAGGGTGGGAGAACACTGAAGCTTTCTTT.

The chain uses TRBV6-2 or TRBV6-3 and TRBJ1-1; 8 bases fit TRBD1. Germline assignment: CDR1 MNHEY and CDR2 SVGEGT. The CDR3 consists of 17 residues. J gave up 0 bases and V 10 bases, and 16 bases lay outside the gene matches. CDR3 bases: TGTGCCACCACCAGACAGGGGCCGCTCACAATGAACACTGAAGCTTTCTTT. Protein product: CATTRQGPLTMNTEAFF.

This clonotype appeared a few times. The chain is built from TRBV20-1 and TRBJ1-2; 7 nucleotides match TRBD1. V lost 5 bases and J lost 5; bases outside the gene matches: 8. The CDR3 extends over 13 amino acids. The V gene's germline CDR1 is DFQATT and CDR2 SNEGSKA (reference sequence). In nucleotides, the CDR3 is TGCAGTGCTTTTTACAGGGGATCGTATGGCTACACCTTC. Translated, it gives CSAFYRGSYGYTF.

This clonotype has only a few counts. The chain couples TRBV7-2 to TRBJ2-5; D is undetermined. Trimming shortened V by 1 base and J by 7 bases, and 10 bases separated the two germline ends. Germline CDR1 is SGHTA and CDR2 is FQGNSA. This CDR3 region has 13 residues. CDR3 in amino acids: CASSLERGGTQYF. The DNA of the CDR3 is TGTGCCAGCAGCTTAGAACGCGGTGGGACCCAGTACTTC.

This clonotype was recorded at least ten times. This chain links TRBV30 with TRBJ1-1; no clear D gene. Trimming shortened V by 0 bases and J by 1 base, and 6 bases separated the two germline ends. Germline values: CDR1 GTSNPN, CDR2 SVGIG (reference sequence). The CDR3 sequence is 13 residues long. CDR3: CAWSVNTNTEAFF. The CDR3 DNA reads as TGTGCCTGGAGTGTAAACACGAACACTGAAGCTTTCTTT.

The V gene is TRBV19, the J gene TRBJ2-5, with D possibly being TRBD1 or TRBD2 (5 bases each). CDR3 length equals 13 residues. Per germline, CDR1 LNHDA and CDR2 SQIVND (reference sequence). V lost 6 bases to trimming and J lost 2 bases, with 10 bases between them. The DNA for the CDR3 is TGTGCCAGTAGGCCAGGGAGTCAAGAGACCCAGTACTTC. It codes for CASRPGSQETQYF.

This CDR3 is CASRTKLAGGENEQFF. The CDR3 DNA is TGTGCCAGCAGGACAAAACTAGCGGGAGGGGAGAATGAGCAGTTCTTC. This chain uses TRBV28 with TRBJ2-1, with TRBD2 matching over 13 bases. CDR3 length equals 16 residues. Germline CDR1 is MDHEN and CDR2 is SYDVKM. The junction had 9 bases not matched to a gene; V was cut back by 6 bases and J by 7 bases.